This is a list of T cell receptor beta chains from one sample in a study of technical replicates of blood from a few donors. The repertoire was sequenced with immunoSEQ multiplex PCR; TCRdb's copy has only in-frame clones and lacks some. Of fewer than 100,000 clones listed, more than 90% are singletons. Sequencing was done on a sample of T cells isolated from PBMCs. Every receptor here comes from a human donor in good health. Both conserved end residues are part of each CDR3. D genes are given only for firm matches. Clone size is given for some rows only: seen once, a few or many times, or a class if the clone is expanded.

>-|TRBJ1-3|TRBV5-1|-
TGCGCCAGCAGCCGGACCACAGGAAAATCGGAGGGCGGAAACACCATATATTTT
CASSRTTGKSEGGNTIYF
>-|TRBJ1-4|TRBV7-9|-
TGTGCCAGCAGCTACTTCAGCGGAACGAATGAAAAACTGTTTTTT
CASSYFSGTNEKLFF
>-|TRBJ1-5|TRBV29-1|TRBD1
TGCAGCGTTGCAGCTACAGGGGCGGGTCAGCCCCAGCATTTT
CSVAATGAGQPQHF
>once|TRBJ2-7|TRBV5-1|TRBD2
TGCGCCAGCAGTCGTAACGGCGGGAGGTACCACAACGAGCAGTACTTC
CASSRNGGRYHNEQYF
>few|TRBJ2-6|TRBV7-6|-
TGTGCCAGCAGCTCCTTCGCTGGGGCCAACGTCCTGACTTTC
CASSSFAGANVLTF
>-|TRBJ2-3|TRBV5-4|TRBD2
TGTGCCAGCAGCTTGGTGGCTAGCGGGGGGTTCACAGATACGCAGTATTTT
CASSLVASGGFTDTQYF
>-|TRBJ1-5|TRBV11-2|TRBD1
TGTGCCAGCAGCTTAGAGGGGACAGCCTATAGCAATCAGCCCCAGCATTTT
CASSLEGTAYSNQPQHF
>-|TRBJ2-3|TRBV7-3|TRBD2
TGTGCCAGCAGCTTTCGGGGGGACCTCACAGATACGCAGTATTTT
CASSFRGDLTDTQYF
>-|TRBJ2-2|TRBV7-9|-
TGTGCCAGCAGGACGCCCCGCGGCCCGAACACCGGGGAGCTGTTTTTT
CASRTPRGPNTGELFF
>-|TRBJ1-5|TRBV5-1|-
TGCGCCAGCAGCTTGGGACAGTTCAATAGCAATCAGCCCCAGCATTTT
CASSLGQFNSNQPQHF
>once|TRBJ2-7|TRBV4-1|-
TGCGCCAGCAGGGGCGGACAGAGTGAGCAGTACTTC
CASRGGQSEQYF
>-|TRBJ2-7|TRBV2|TRBD1
TGTGCCAGCAAGGGACAGAACTACGAGCAGTACTTC
CASKGQNYEQYF
>once|TRBJ1-2|TRBV19|TRBD1
TGTGCCAGTAGTATGGGGACAGCGCAAGTCTATGGCTACACCTTC
CASSMGTAQVYGYTF
>once|TRBJ2-5|TRBV11-2|TRBD2
TGTGCCAGCAGACGGGAGGGGTATAAAGAGACCCAGTACTTC
CASRREGYKETQYF
>once|TRBJ1-5|TRBV27|-
TGTGCCAGCAGTTTAGGAGGGTATTATAGCAATCAGCCCCAGCATTTT
CASSLGGYYSNQPQHF
>-|TRBJ2-7|TRBV4-2|TRBD2
TGTGCCAGCAGCCAAGAATTGGCTAGCGGGAGGGCCTGGTACGAGCAGTACTTC
CASSQELASGRAWYEQYF
>-|TRBJ1-1|TRBV27|TRBD1
TGTGCCAGCAGTCCAGCGACAGGGAGAATGAACACTGAAGCTTTCTTT
CASSPATGRMNTEAFF
>-|TRBJ2-7|TRBV7-9|TRBD1
TGTGCCAGCAGCTCACTCCCACAAGGACAGGTCCCCGGGCAGTACTTC
CASSSLPQGQVPGQYF
>-|TRBJ2-7|TRBV25-1|-
TGTGCCAGCGTCCAGGGGAAGCAGTACTTC
CASVQGKQYF
>-|TRBJ2-7|TRBV27|TRBD1
TGTGCCAGCAGTAGCCCGGACAGGTCCCACGAGCAGTACTTC
CASSSPDRSHEQYF
>-|TRBJ1-5|TRBV2|-
TGTGCCAGCAGTTGGAGTTTTATTAGCAATCAGCCCCAGCATTTT
CASSWSFISNQPQHF
>once|TRBJ2-7|TRBV6-1|-
TGTGCCAGCAGTGAACGAGTAGGAGGAAATTCCTACGAGCAGTACTTC
CASSERVGGNSYEQYF
>-|TRBJ2-2|TRBV28|TRBD2
TGTGCGACTAGCGTTTACACCGGGGAGCTGTTTTTT
CATSVYTGELFF
>-|TRBJ2-5|TRBV5-1|TRBD1
TGCGCCAGCAGCTTTTTCGGGACAGAAGAAGAGACCCAGTACTTC
CASSFFGTEEETQYF
>-|TRBJ2-7|TRBV30|-
TGTGCCTGGAAAAGATGGGACACAAGCTACGAGCAGTACTTC
CAWKRWDTSYEQYF
>-|TRBJ1-2|TRBV13|-
TGTGCCAGCAGCTTAGGGACGTCGCCCGGGAACTATGGCTACACCTTC
CASSLGTSPGNYGYTF
>once|TRBJ2-1|TRBV19|TRBD2
TGTGCCAGTAGTATGGAAGGGCGGGGGGTTTCCAATGAGCAGTTCTTC
CASSMEGRGVSNEQFF
>-|TRBJ2-7|TRBV7-2|TRBD1
TGTGCCAGCAGCTTCGCCGGGACAGGGGGATACGAGCAGTACTTC
CASSFAGTGGYEQYF
>-|TRBJ2-1|TRBV28|TRBD2
TGTGCCAGTGCAACGGGGGGCAATGAGCAGTTCTTC
CASATGGNEQFF
>-|TRBJ1-6|TRBV9|-
TGTGCCAGCAGCGTCGGGACTCAGGTCAATTCACCCCTCCACTTT
CASSVGTQVNSPLHF
>-|TRBJ1-2|TRBV4-1|-
TGCGCCAGCAGCTCGGTCGCCAGGTCCAATGGCTACACCTTC
CASSSVARSNGYTF
>-|TRBJ2-7|TRBV10-1|TRBD1
TGCGCCAGCAGTGAAGGGACAGGGCAGGCCCCCTACGAGCAGTACTTC
CASSEGTGQAPYEQYF
>-|TRBJ2-4|TRBV28|-
TGTGCCAGCAGTTTATACGGACAGACTCTAGCCAAAAACATTCAGTACTTC
CASSLYGQTLAKNIQYF
>-|TRBJ2-1|TRBV7-9|TRBD1
TGTGCCAGCAGTCGAACCGGGACAGGGGGCTACAATGAGCAGTTCTTC
CASSRTGTGGYNEQFF
>-|TRBJ1-6|TRBV2|TRBD1
TGTGCCAGCAGTCCGGAACAGGGGGATAATTCACCCCTCCACTTT
CASSPEQGDNSPLHF
>-|TRBJ2-1|TRBV30|TRBD1
TGTGCCTGGGAGCCGGGACAGGGAGGTGAGCAGTTCTTC
CAWEPGQGGEQFF
>-|TRBJ2-1|TRBV27|TRBD2
TGTGCCAGCAGTTTCGCGGGACTAGCGCCCTACAATGAGCAGTTCTTC
CASSFAGLAPYNEQFF